This passage covers 20 T cell receptor beta chains from one sample sequenced in a study of patients and donors after allogeneic stem cell transplantation. In TCRdb, the RT-PCR reads were re-called with MiXCR into one record per CDR3 protein. The sample lists fewer than 200,000 distinct CDR3 sequences; 30% were seen once. Sequences were obtained from blood, either unsorted or a sorted T cell fraction (not recorded which). The receptors come from a human donor who was either an allogeneic HSCT recipient or a stem cell or donor lymphocyte infusion donor (not recorded which). It is not recorded whose cells these are; they may come from a transplant donor.

The chain has TRBV4-3 and TRBJ2-7, with D possibly called TRBD1 or TRBD2 (6 bases each). The V end lost 0 bases, the J end lost 4 bases, and 13 bases lay between the germline ends. Germline CDR1 is LGHNA and CDR2 is YSLEER. This CDR3 has 15 residues. The CDR3: CASSQEGGSVYEQYF. The CDR3 DNA follows: TGCGCCAGCAGCCAAGAAGGGGGGAGCGTTTACGAGCAGTACTTC.

This chain uses TRBV20-1 with TRBJ2-7, with 7 bases matching TRBD2. V lost 0 bases and J lost 3; bases outside the gene matches: 8. There are 15 residues in the CDR3. Looked up from germline, CDR1 is DFQATT and CDR2 is SNEGSKA (reference sequence). The CDR3 loop reads CSARDRGLAVYEQYF. DNA for the CDR3: TGCAGTGCTAGAGATAGGGGCCTAGCGGTCTACGAGCAGTACTTC.

The chain employs TRBV7-9 and TRBJ2-3; no clear D. V lost 6 bases to trimming and J lost 2 bases, with 6 bases between them. Per the germline V gene, CDR1 is SEHNR and CDR2 is FQNEAQ (reference sequence). This CDR3 comprises 12 residues. CDR3 coding DNA: TGTGCCAGCAGTTCTAACACAGATACGCAGTATTTT. Translated, it gives CASSSNTDTQYF.

This sequence joins TRBV28 and TRBJ2-7; the D gene could be TRBD1 or TRBD2 (5 bases each). V was pared by 5 bases and J by 6 bases, with 17 bases between. There are 14 residues in the CDR3. Germline V gives CDR1 MDHEN, CDR2 SYDVKM. Written as DNA, the CDR3 is TGTGCCAGCAGTCTCGGGGCCGCAAGTACCGAGCAGTACTTC. As protein: CASSLGAASTEQYF.

This clonotype rates as medium-sized. The chain carries TRBV20-1 and TRBJ1-1; D is uncertain. Germline CDR1 is DFQATT and CDR2 is SNEGSKA (reference sequence). CDR3 size: 12 residues. Trimming pared 1 base from V and 1 base from J, leaving 4 bases between. The CDR3 protein is CSARGGNTEAFF. The CDR3 DNA follows: TGCAGTGCTAGAGGGGGGAACACTGAAGCTTTCTTT.

This clonotype came up a few times. The chain recombines TRBV5-1 with TRBJ2-7; 7 nucleotides match TRBD1. This CDR3 has 16 amino acids. Germline V gene data show CDR1 as SGHRS and CDR2 as YFSETQ. J gave up 4 bases and V 2 bases, and 12 bases lay outside the gene matches. CDR3 region: CASSFAQGPLAYEQYF. The CDR3 DNA sequence: TGCGCCAGCAGCTTCGCACAGGGGCCCCTGGCTTACGAGCAGTACTTC.

This clonotype showed up many times. The genes are TRBV12-3 or TRBV12-4 and TRBJ1-5; TRBD1 aligns across 8 bases. The CDR3 is 14 amino acids. With V trimmed by 5 bases and J by 6 bases, 6 bases remained unmatched. The CDR3 bases are TGTGCCAGCAGTCTGCAGGGGGCCGGTCAGCCCCAGCATTTT. This sequence encodes CASSLQGAGQPQHF.

The chain employs TRBV25-1 and TRBJ2-7, with a tentative D call TRBD1 (5 bases). The V end was cut by 3 bases, the J end by 7 bases, with 16 bases between. The CDR3 consists of 14 residues. Looked up from germline, CDR1 is MGHDK and CDR2 is SYGVNS. The DNA for the CDR3 is TGTGCCAGCAGTGAGGCAGGGTACTACGTGGAGCAGTACTTC. Translation: CASSEAGYYVEQYF.

The chain is built from TRBV6-6 and TRBJ2-2; 8 bases map to TRBD2. Germline V gene lookup returns CDR1 MNHNY and CDR2 SVGAGI (reference sequence). J gave up 0 bases and V 6 bases, and 12 bases lay outside the gene matches. This CDR3 comprises 18 residues. CDR3 amino acids: CASSLYHFSGTNTGELFF. The CDR3 DNA reads as TGTGCCAGCAGCCTCTACCACTTTAGCGGGACGAACACCGGGGAGCTGTTTTTT.

Concerning this clonotype itself: Since no conserved phenylalanine or tryptophan closes the CDR3, a read error is the likely cause. This sequence joins TRBV12-3 or TRBV12-4 and TRBJ2-3; 15 nucleotides match TRBD2. Trimming took 6 bases from V and 10 from J; bases not matched to a gene: 5. This CDR3 is built from 14 residues. The chain's CDR3 is CASSGTSGRMAQYL. In DNA, the CDR3 is TGTGCCAGCAGCGGGACTAGCGGGAGGATGGCGCAGTATTTG.

The rearrangement joins TRBV5-5 to TRBJ1-3; TRBD1 is a possible D gene (6 bases). In germline, CDR1 is SGHKS, CDR2 YYEKEE (reference sequence). There are 16 residues in the CDR3. With 7 bases removed from V and 0 bases from J, the gap between germline ends came to 17 bases. CDR3: CASGSITGYSGNTIYF. DNA of the CDR3: TGTGCCAGCGGAAGTATAACAGGGTACTCTGGAAACACCATATATTTT.

The rearrangement uses TRBV7-9 and TRBJ1-4; D gene unclear. The length of the CDR3 is 13 residues. V was cut by 5 bases and J by 8 bases, with 12 bases left in between. The V gene's germline CDR1 is SEHNR and CDR2 FQNEAQ (reference sequence). The CDR3 loop is CASSQKASEKLFF. In DNA form, the CDR3 reads TGTGCCAGCAGCCAGAAGGCGTCGGAAAAACTGTTTTTT.

The chain links TRBV18 to TRBJ2-5; TRBD1 is a possible D gene (6 bases). V lost 4 bases to trimming and J lost 1 base, with 7 bases between them. The V gene's germline CDR1 is KGHSH and CDR2 LQKENI. The CDR3 is 13 residues long. The CDR3 DNA reads TGTGCCAGCTCACGACAGGTCCAAGAGACCCAGTACTTC. Protein product: CASSRQVQETQYF. Complete variable domain (other parts from reference TRBV18 and TRBJ2-5): NAGVMQNPRHLVRRRGQEARLRCSPMKGHSHVYWYRQLPEEGLKFMVYLQKENIIDESGMPKERFSAEFPKEGPSILRIQQVVRGDSAAYFCASSRQVQETQYFGPGTRLLVL.

The chain couples TRBV25-1 to TRBJ2-5; D is unclear. Per germline, CDR1 MGHDK and CDR2 SYGVNS. The CDR3 loop spans 12 amino acids. V was pared by 4 bases and J by 3 bases, with 6 bases between. The CDR3 DNA reads as TGTGCCAGCAGTGCCGGAGAAGAGACCCAGTACTTC. Translated: CASSAGEETQYF.

The chain links TRBV3-1 to TRBJ2-4; D may correspond to TRBD1 or TRBD2 (5 bases each). The germline V and J ends were trimmed by 4 bases and 3 bases, with 19 bases remaining between them. Per the germline V gene, CDR1 is LGHDT and CDR2 is YNNKEL (reference sequence). This CDR3 spans 17 amino acids. The CDR3 sequence: CASSPSLGRGGKNIQYF. In nucleotides, the CDR3 is TGTGCCAGCAGCCCATCCCTGGGACGTGGTGGCAAAAACATTCAGTACTTC.

V gene TRBV4-2 combines with J gene TRBJ1-4, with TRBD1 identical over 9 bases. Germline CDR1 reads LGHNA; CDR2 reads YNFKEQ. CDR3 length: 15 amino acids. V was pared by 3 bases and J by 3 bases, with 2 bases of the junction left unmatched. DNA for the CDR3: TGTGCCAGCAGCCAGGGGGACAGGGCTAATGAAAAACTGTTTTTT. Translation: CASSQGDRANEKLFF.

V usage is TRBV5-6 and J usage is TRBJ2-1; the D is unclear. Between the trimmed V and J ends, which lost 4 bases and 7 bases, there was a span of 12 bases. CDR1 SGHDT and CDR2 YYEEEE come from the germline V gene. The CDR3 runs 13 residues. CDR3 in DNA: TGTGCCAGCAGCACGCTCCCCGCGAATGAGCAGTTCTTC. Translated, it gives CASSTLPANEQFF.

This clonotype turned up a few times. The chain has TRBV9 and TRBJ2-1; D remains ambiguous. CDR1 and CDR2 (germline): SGDLS, YYNGEE. The CDR3 runs 15 residues. V shed 3 bases and J shed 2 bases, with 12 bases lying between them. This CDR3 is CASSARMSAYNEQFF. The CDR3, as DNA: TGTGCCAGCAGCGCAAGGATGTCCGCCTACAATGAGCAGTTCTTC.

The chain carries TRBV19 and TRBJ1-4; no clear D. Germline V gives CDR1 LNHDA, CDR2 SQIVND (reference sequence). Deletions cut 4 bases from V and 0 bases from J, with 15 bases between. This CDR3 has 17 residues. In DNA, the CDR3 is TGTGCCAGTAGTACGGCAGGTTGGCTCGCAACTAATGAAAAACTGTTTTTT. It codes for CASSTAGWLATNEKLFF.

The chain is built from TRBV20-1 and TRBJ2-7, with a weak D call TRBD2 (5 bases). The CDR3 is made up of 13 amino acids. Germline V gene sequence: CDR1 DFQATT, CDR2 SNEGSKA (reference sequence). V dropped 1 base and J dropped 2 bases, with 9 bases sitting between them. The CDR3: CSARVVGAYEQYF. The CDR3 coding sequence is TGCAGTGCTAGAGTGGTGGGAGCCTACGAGCAGTACTTC.